The source of this TCR beta chain is a study of beta chain features in type 1 diabetes. Study-level background: There was similarity between patients and healthy donors in age, gender and cell yields. General observations from the study: Among patients with Type 1 diabetes, TCRB CDR3s were moderately but significantly shorter in every one of the four CD4+ subsets. The study found that naive, central memory and Treg TCRB repertoires appeared more similar in patients than in healthy donors.

This clone appeared a few times. The target antigen is unknown. The sequenced template was cDNA made from the entire isolated RNA. Sequencing was performed with immunoSEQ multiplex PCR; in TCRdb, only in-frame clones are kept and a portion is missing. Of about 700,000 clones detected, 10% to 15% appear once; the ten largest clones hold less than 0.025%. Germline values: CDR1 SGHDT, CDR2 YYEEEE. Trimming removed 4 bases from V and 7 bases from J, with 15 bases in between. The CDR3 is 14 residues long. The rearrangement links TRBV5-6 to TRBJ2-4; D possibly corresponds to TRBD1 (6 bases). The TCR was taken from a young man with type 1 diabetes. The specimen was naive CD4+ T cells from blood. The DNA of the CDR3 is TGTGCCAGCAGCCGAGGACAGCTGGAGAACATTCAGTACTTC. Translating gives CASSRGQLENIQYF.